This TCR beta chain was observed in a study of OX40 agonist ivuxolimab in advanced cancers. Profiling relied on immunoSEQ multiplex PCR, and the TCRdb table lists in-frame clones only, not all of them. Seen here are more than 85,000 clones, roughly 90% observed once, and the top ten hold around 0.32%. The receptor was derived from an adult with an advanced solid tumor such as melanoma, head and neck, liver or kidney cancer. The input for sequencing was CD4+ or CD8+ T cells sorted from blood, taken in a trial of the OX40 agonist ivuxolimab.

In nucleotides, the CDR3 is TGTGCCAGCAGCGGGGATTCAGGTTGGAGGAACTATGGCTACACCTTC. Its translation: CASSGDSGWRNYGYTF. The V gene is TRBV5-5, the J gene TRBJ1-2; D is undetermined. The V gene lost 4 bases and the J gene lost 2 bases, with 18 bases spanning the gap. CDR3 length equals 16 residues. Germline CDR1 is SGHKS and CDR2 is YYEKEE (reference sequence).